The 5 T cell receptor beta chains below were found in one sample sequenced in a study of OX40 agonist ivuxolimab in advanced cancers. Here immunoSEQ multiplex PCR was the method, and the copy in TCRdb shows in-frame clones only, minus some. Of 55,000 to 80,000 clones in the sample, around 84% were seen once. The source material was CD4+ or CD8+ T cells sorted from blood, sampled in a trial of the OX40 agonist ivuxolimab. The source is an adult with an advanced solid tumor such as melanoma, head and neck, liver or kidney cancer.

The rearrangement joins TRBV7-9 to TRBJ2-3; 7 bases are shared with TRBD2. This CDR3 has 15 residues. V lost 4 bases and J lost 0; bases outside the gene matches: 4. Germline V gene lookup returns CDR1 SEHNR and CDR2 FQNEAQ (reference sequence). The CDR3 is CASSSFGGSTDTQYF. In DNA, the CDR3 is TGTGCCAGCAGCTCCTTCGGGGGGAGCACAGATACGCAGTATTTT.

The rearrangement joins TRBV6-5 to TRBJ1-1; 10 positions agree with TRBD1. J was trimmed by 1 base and V by 0 bases; bases with no gene match: 2. The CDR3 is 16 amino acids. CDR1 is MNHEY, CDR2 SVGAGI, per germline. The CDR3 is CASSYSTGGANTEAFF. Here the CDR3 DNA reads TGTGCCAGCAGTTACTCGACAGGGGGCGCGAACACTGAAGCTTTCTTT.

The chain joins TRBV7-9 to TRBJ1-4; no firm D call. Germline V gene sequence: CDR1 SEHNR, CDR2 FQNEAQ (reference sequence). The CDR3 contains 12 residues. Trimming removed 5 bases from V and 12 bases from J, with 13 bases in between. The CDR3 is CASSPPNGELFF. CDR3 DNA sequence: TGTGCCAGCAGCCCCCCTAATGGGGAACTGTTTTTT.

The genes are TRBV6-5 and TRBJ1-2; no reliable D call. V was cut by 5 bases and J by 3 bases, with 10 bases left in between. The CDR3 consists of 13 residues. Germline assignment: CDR1 MNHEY and CDR2 SVGAGI. Here the CDR3 reads CASSPDMYYGYTF. Written as DNA, the CDR3 is TGTGCCAGCAGTCCTGACATGTACTATGGCTACACCTTC.

V usage is TRBV27 and J usage is TRBJ2-7, with TRBD2 matching over 7 bases. The V and J ends lost 7 bases and 0 bases, in that order; junction bases with no gene match: 9. The CDR3 loop spans 15 amino acids. Germline-derived CDR1 and CDR2 are MNHEY and SMNVEV (reference sequence). CDR3 sequence (DNA): TGTGCCAGCACCCAGGGACTACATCCCTCCTACGAGCAGTACTTC. It codes for CASTQGLHPSYEQYF.